Below are 19 T cell receptor beta chains sequenced from a single sample in a study of shared clonotypes between healthy human individuals. Sequencing used immunoSEQ multiplex PCR; TCRdb keeps in-frame clones, though not all of them. This table holds 450,000 to 650,000 clones, around 78% found once. What was sequenced was PBMCs. The receptors originated from a woman in her 40s in good health. Some clones in this sample may be carry-over from other donors' samples.

Turning to this clone: Other DNA sequences in the same sample also yield this CDR3. The rearrangement uses TRBV9 and TRBJ2-1, with 7 bases fitting TRBD2. Germline V gene lookup returns CDR1 SGDLS and CDR2 YYNGEE. This CDR3 is 15 amino acids long. The J segment lost 4 bases and the V segment lost 0 bases, leaving 4 bases of the junction unmatched. The CDR3 spells CASSVGLAEYNEQFF. CDR3 DNA: TGTGCCAGCAGCGTAGGGCTAGCGGAATACAATGAGCAGTTCTTC.

This clone has a single count. The chain couples TRBV6-5 to TRBJ2-1; 14 bases agree with TRBD2. CDR3 size: 15 residues. CDR1 is MNHEY, CDR2 SVGAGI, per germline. Trimming cost V 5 bases and J 9 bases; bases outside gene matches: 6. CDR3 sequence reads: CASSTPGLAGAEQFF. The CDR3 region has the DNA TGTGCCAGCAGTACCCCGGGACTAGCGGGAGCTGAGCAGTTCTTC.

The chain links TRBV19 to TRBJ1-5; 12 nucleotides line up with TRBD1. From germline, CDR1 is LNHDA and CDR2 SQIVND (reference sequence). The CDR3 runs to 15 residues. V dropped 6 bases and J dropped 6; count of bases not matched to a gene: 6. Here the CDR3 reads CASSPAGQGAQPQHF. The CDR3 nucleotides are TGTGCCAGTAGCCCCGCGGGACAGGGGGCTCAGCCCCAGCATTTT.

This chain connects TRBV28 to TRBJ2-5, with no clear D. The J call is doubtful: the DNA matches TRBJ2-7 better. This CDR3 is 15 amino acids long. Germline V lookup: CDR1 MDHEN, CDR2 SYDVKM. CDR3 region: CASSLSGRKLYEQYF. CDR3 in DNA: TGTGCCAGCAGTTTAAGTGGGCGGAAACTTTACGAGCAGTACTTC.

The genes are TRBV19 and TRBJ2-7; possible D gene TRBD2, 5 bases. Looked up from germline, CDR1 is LNHDA and CDR2 is SQIVND (reference sequence). V lost 5 bases to trimming and J lost 6 bases, with 20 bases between them. This CDR3 has 15 amino acids. The CDR3 bases are TGTGCCAGTAGTTCAATCCCAGACGCTGGGAGCGAGCAGTACTTC. This translates into CASSSIPDAGSEQYF.

This clone was observed a single time. The rearrangement joins TRBV6-5 to TRBJ2-7, with D possibly TRBD1 on 5 matching bases. The CDR3 sequence is 13 residues long. Trimming shortened V by 6 bases and J by 4 bases, and 13 bases separated the two germline ends. Germline CDR1 and CDR2: MNHEY and SVGAGI. The CDR3 here is CASSPFRDYEQYF. CDR3 nucleotide sequence: TGTGCCAGCAGCCCGTTCAGGGATTACGAGCAGTACTTC.

Turning to this clone: Since the CDR3 does not end with the conserved phenylalanine or tryptophan, this likely comes from a read error. The DNA is omitted, as the CDR3 cannot be located on it reliably, and the CDR3 follows TCRdb's listing. The chain joins TRBV9 to TRBJ1-2. Counting both end residues, the CDR3 totals 15 amino acids. Germline V gives CDR1 SGDLS, CDR2 YYNGEE. The CDR3 reads CASSGGTGLILLLTL.

The rearrangement joins TRBV5-6 to TRBJ1-4, with 8 bases matching TRBD1. This CDR3 contains 15 residues. The V gene's germline CDR1 is SGHDT and CDR2 YYEEEE. With 4 bases clipped from V and 8 bases from J, the junction kept 10 bases outside the gene matches. The CDR3 region is CASSPAFRGREKLFF. As DNA, the CDR3 is TGTGCCAGCAGCCCCGCGTTCAGGGGGCGGGAAAAACTGTTTTTT.

CDR3 bases: TGTGCCAGCAGCGACAGGACTAGCGGGACTCGCAATGAGCAGTTCTTC. Translated: CASSDRTSGTRNEQFF. The V gene is TRBV2, the J gene TRBJ2-1; 12 bases are a match to TRBD2. Losses at the gene ends were 6 bases for V and 6 bases for J; bases not matched to a gene: 9. The CDR3 loop spans 16 amino acids. Germline values: CDR1 SNHLY, CDR2 FYNNEI.

This clone was detected only once. The J gene is TRBJ2-7, the V gene TRBV9; D is unresolved. Trimming stripped 4 bases from V and 1 base from J, with 6 bases between. CDR1 is SGDLS, CDR2 YYNGEE, per germline. The CDR3 is 12 residues long. The CDR3 nucleotides read TGTGCCAGCAGCTCACTATCCTACGAGCAGTACTTC. It is translated as CASSSLSYEQYF.

J is TRBJ2-2 and V is TRBV5-1, with 14 bases matching TRBD2. The V segment lost 0 bases and the J segment 7 bases; nucleotides outside the gene matches: 5. The CDR3 contains 17 residues. The germline V gene encodes CDR1 SGHRS and CDR2 YFSETQ. CDR3 residues: CASSLGGLAGEDGELFF. The CDR3 nucleotides are TGCGCCAGCAGCTTGGGGGGACTAGCGGGAGAGGACGGGGAGCTGTTTTTT.

The chain uses TRBV7-6 and TRBJ2-3; 10 bases are a match to TRBD2. After removal of 2 bases from V and 1 base from J, the junction contained 3 bases not matched to a gene. The germline CDR1 and CDR2 sequences are SGHVS and FNYEAQ. This CDR3 has 16 residues. The DNA of the CDR3 is TGTGCCAGCAGCTTATTGAGCGGGAGGGGCACAGATACGCAGTATTTT. Encoded protein: CASSLLSGRGTDTQYF.

This rearrangement joins TRBV28 to TRBJ2-7; possibly TRBD2 for D (5 bases). Germline V CDR1 and CDR2: MDHEN, SYDVKM. The CDR3 sequence is 13 residues long. V lost 8 bases and J lost 6, with 17 bases in between. The CDR3: CASGLSGIAEQYF. The CDR3 nucleotides read TGTGCCAGCGGCCTATCCGGGATCGCCGAGCAGTACTTC.

This clone was seen a few times. The V and J genes are TRBV6-1 and TRBJ1-2, with D unresolved. Trimming left V 1 base short and J 8 bases short, with 11 bases between. CDR1 is MNHNS, CDR2 SASEGT, per germline. CDR3 length: 13 amino acids. This chain's CDR3 is CASSEGGDRGYTF. CDR3 DNA: TGTGCCAGCAGTGAAGGTGGAGACCGGGGCTACACCTTC.

The gene calls are TRBV30 and TRBJ1-2, with TRBD1 matching over 7 bases. The CDR3 runs to 14 residues. Germline V gives CDR1 GTSNPN, CDR2 SVGIG (reference sequence). Losses at the gene ends were 0 bases for V and 3 bases for J; bases not matched to a gene: 4. CDR3 residues: CAWSVGTVDYGYTF. The CDR3 nucleotides are TGTGCCTGGAGTGTAGGGACAGTAGACTATGGCTACACCTTC.

V gene TRBV7-9 combines with J gene TRBJ2-7; D assignment may be TRBD1 or TRBD2 (5 bases each). V was trimmed by 7 bases and J by 3 bases, leaving 19 bases between them. Per the germline V gene, CDR1 is SEHNR and CDR2 is FQNEAQ (reference sequence). This CDR3 is 15 amino acids long. The CDR3 loop reads CASNKGRGWDYEQYF. The DNA for the CDR3 is TGTGCCAGCAACAAAGGCCGGGGCTGGGACTACGAGCAGTACTTC.

V is TRBV7-3 and J is TRBJ2-5, with TRBD2 identical over 8 bases. The CDR3 runs 18 residues. CDR1 and CDR2 from the germline V gene are SGHTA and FQGTGA. J lost 1 base, V lost 1 base, and 11 bases had no gene match. CDR3 nucleotides: TGTGCCAGCAGCTTAAGGGGAGGCGGGAGGAGGGGCCAAGAGACCCAGTACTTC. Its translation: CASSLRGGGRRGQETQYF.

Note on this clone: Since a much larger clone is just one base distant, this may be a read error. The genes are TRBV27 and TRBJ1-2; no reliable D call. This CDR3 has 12 amino acids. Per germline, CDR1 MNHEY and CDR2 SMNVEV (reference sequence). CDR3 DNA sequence: TGTGCCAGCAGGGGCGGTAACTATGGCTACGCCTTC. Translating gives CASRGGNYGYAF.

CDR3 in DNA: TGTGCCACCGGTGACAGGATTAACTATGGCTACACCTTC. This encodes CATGDRINYGYTF. The rearrangement joins TRBV28 to TRBJ1-2, with D tentatively TRBD1 (6 bases). The V end was cut by 10 bases, the J end by 1 base, with 13 bases between. The CDR3 loop spans 13 amino acids. Germline V CDR1 and CDR2: MDHEN, SYDVKM.